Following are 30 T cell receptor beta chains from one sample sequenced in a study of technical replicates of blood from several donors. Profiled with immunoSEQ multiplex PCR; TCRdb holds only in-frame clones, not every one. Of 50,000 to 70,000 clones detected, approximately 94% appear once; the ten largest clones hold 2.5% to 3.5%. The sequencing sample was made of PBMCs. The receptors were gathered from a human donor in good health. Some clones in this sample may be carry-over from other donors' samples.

The CDR3 DNA reads TGTGCCAGCAGCCCCCCCGAGGGAGGAGCCAAAAACATTCAGTACTTC. Protein sequence: CASSPPEGGAKNIQYF. V and J are TRBV7-6 and TRBJ2-4, with a tentative D call TRBD2 (6 bases). Germline values: CDR1 SGHVS, CDR2 FNYEAQ. The CDR3 loop spans 16 amino acids. V lost 5 bases, J lost 0 bases, and 14 bases lay in between.

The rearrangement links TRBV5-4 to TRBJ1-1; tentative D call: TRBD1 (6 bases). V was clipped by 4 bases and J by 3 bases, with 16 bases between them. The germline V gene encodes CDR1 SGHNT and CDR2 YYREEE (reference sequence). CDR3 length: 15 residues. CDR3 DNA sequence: TGTGCCAGCAGCCCGGGGGGCAGCGGTTACACTGAAGCTTTCTTT. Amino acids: CASSPGGSGYTEAFF.

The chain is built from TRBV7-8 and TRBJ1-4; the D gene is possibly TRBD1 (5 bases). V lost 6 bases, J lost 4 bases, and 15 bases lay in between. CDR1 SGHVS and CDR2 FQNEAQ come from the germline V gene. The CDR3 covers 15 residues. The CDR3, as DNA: TGTGCCAGCAGTTCTAGGGCAGGGAATAATGAAAAACTGTTTTTT. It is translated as CASSSRAGNNEKLFF.

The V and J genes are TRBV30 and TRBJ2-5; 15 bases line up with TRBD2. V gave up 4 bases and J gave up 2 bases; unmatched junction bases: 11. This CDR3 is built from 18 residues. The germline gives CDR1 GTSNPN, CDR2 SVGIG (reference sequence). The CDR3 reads CAWTLGTSGGNLQETQYF. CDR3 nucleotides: TGTGCCTGGACTCTCGGGACTAGCGGGGGGAACCTACAAGAGACCCAGTACTTC.

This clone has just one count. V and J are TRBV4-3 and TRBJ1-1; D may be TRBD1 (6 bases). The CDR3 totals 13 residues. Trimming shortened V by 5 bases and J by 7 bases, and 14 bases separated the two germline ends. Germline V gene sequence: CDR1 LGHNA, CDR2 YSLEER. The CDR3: CASSTRGGGEAFF. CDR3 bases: TGCGCCAGCAGCACCAGGGGCGGGGGTGAAGCTTTCTTT.

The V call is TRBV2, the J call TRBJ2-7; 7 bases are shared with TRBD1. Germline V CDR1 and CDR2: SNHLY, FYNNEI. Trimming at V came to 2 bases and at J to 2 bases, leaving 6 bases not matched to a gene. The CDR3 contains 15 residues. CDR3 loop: CASSESTGLAYEQYF. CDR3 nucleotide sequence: TGTGCCAGCAGTGAATCGACAGGGTTGGCCTACGAGCAGTACTTC.

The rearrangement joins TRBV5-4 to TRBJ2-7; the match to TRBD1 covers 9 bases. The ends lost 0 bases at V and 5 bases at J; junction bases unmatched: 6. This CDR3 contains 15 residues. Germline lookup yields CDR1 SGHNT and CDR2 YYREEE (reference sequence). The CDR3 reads CASSLVDRGADEQYF. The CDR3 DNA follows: TGTGCCAGCAGCTTGGTGGACAGGGGAGCTGACGAGCAGTACTTC.

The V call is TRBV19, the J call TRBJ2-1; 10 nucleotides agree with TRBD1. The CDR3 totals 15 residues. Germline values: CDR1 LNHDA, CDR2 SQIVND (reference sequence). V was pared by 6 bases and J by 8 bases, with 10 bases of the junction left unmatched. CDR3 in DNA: TGTGCCAGTAGCCAGCCGGGACAGGGGCTCGATGAGCAGTTCTTC. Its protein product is CASSQPGQGLDEQFF. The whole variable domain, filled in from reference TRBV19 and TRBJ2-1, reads DGGITQSPKYLFRKEGQNVTLSCEQNLNHDAMYWYRQDPGQGLRLIYYSQIVNDFQKGDIAEGYSVSREKKESFPLTVTSAQKNPTAFYLCASSQPGQGLDEQFFGPGTRLTVL.

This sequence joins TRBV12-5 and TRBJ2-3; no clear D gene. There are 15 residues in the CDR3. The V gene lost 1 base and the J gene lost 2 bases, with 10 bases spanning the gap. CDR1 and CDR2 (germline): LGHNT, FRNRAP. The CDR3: CASGLARSLTDTQYF. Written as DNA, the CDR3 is TGTGCTAGTGGTTTGGCCCGGTCTCTCACAGATACGCAGTATTTT. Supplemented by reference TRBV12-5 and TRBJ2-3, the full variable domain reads DARVTQTPRHKVTEMGQEVTMRCQPILGHNTVFWYRQTMMQGLELLAYFRNRAPLDDSGMPKDRFSAEMPDATLATLKIQPSEPRDSAVYFCASGLARSLTDTQYFGPGTRLTVL.

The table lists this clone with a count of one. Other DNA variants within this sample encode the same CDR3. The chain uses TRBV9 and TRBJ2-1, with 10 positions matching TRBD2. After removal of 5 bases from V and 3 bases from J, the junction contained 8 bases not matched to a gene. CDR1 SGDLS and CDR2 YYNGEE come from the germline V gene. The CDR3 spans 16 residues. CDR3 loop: CASSVGLAGVYNEQFF. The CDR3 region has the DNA TGTGCCAGCAGTGTGGGGCTAGCGGGAGTCTACAATGAGCAGTTCTTC.

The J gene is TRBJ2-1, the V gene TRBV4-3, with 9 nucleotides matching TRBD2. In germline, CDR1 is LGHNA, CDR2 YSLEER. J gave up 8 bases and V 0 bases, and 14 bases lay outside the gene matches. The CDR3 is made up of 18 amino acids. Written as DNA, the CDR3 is TGCGCCAGCAGCCAAGACCTTTCGCGAGCGGGGGGCGGGGATGAGCAGTTCTTC. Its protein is CASSQDLSRAGGGDEQFF.

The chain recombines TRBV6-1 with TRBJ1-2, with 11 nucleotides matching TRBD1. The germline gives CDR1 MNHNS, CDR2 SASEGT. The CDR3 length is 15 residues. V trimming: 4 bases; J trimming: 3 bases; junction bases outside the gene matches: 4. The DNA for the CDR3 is TGTGCCAGCAGTGGAGGGACAGGGGGTGACTATGGCTACACCTTC. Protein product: CASSGGTGGDYGYTF.

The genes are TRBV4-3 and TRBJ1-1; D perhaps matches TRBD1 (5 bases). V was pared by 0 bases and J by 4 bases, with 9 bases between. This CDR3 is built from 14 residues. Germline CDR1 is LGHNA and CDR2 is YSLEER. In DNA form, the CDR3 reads TGCGCCAGCAGCCAAGATTGGGGGGGCACTGAAGCTTTCTTT. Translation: CASSQDWGGTEAFF.

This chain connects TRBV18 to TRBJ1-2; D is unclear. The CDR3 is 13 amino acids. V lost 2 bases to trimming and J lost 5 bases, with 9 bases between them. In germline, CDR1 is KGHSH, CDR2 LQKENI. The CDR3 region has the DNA TGTGCCAGCTCACCAGAGGCGGTTTATGGCTACACCTTC. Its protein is CASSPEAVYGYTF.

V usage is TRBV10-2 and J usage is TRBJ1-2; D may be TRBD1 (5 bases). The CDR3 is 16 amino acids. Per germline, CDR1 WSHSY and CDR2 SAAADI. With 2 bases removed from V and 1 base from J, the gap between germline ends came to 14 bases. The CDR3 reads CASSEIPTGYNYGYTF. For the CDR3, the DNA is TGCGCCAGCAGTGAGATCCCCACAGGTTATAACTATGGCTACACCTTC.

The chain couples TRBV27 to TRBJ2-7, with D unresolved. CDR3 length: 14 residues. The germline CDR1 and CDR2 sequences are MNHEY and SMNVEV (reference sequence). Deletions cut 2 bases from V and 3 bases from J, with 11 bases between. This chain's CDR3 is CASSLRASFYEQYF. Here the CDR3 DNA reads TGTGCCAGCAGTTTAAGAGCCTCGTTCTACGAGCAGTACTTC.

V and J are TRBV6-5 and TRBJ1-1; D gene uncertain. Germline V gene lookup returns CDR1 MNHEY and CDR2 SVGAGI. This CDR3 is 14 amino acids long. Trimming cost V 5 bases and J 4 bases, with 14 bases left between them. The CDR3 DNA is TGTGCCAGCAGTAGTAGTATTTCAAGCACTGAAGCTTTCTTT. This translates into CASSSSISSTEAFF.

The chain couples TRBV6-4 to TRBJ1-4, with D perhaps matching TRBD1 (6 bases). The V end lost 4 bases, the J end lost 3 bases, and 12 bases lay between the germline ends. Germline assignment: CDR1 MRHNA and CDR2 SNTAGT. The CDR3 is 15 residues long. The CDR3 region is CASSATGSANEKLFF. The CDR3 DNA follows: TGTGCCAGCAGTGCTACAGGGTCCGCTAATGAAAAACTGTTTTTT.

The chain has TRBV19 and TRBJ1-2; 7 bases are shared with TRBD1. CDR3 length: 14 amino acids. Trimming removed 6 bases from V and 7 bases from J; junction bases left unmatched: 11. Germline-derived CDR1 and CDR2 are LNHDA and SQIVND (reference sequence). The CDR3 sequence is CASSPYRGALGYTF. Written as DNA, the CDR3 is TGTGCCAGTAGCCCTTACAGGGGAGCCCTTGGCTACACCTTC.

The CDR3 DNA is TGTGCCAGCAGCCTTAGTATGACATACAATGAGCAGTTCTTC. This encodes CASSLSMTYNEQFF. The V call is TRBV6-5, the J call TRBJ2-1; no reliable D call. The V and J ends lost 6 bases and 4 bases respectively, with 13 bases between them. This CDR3 contains 14 residues. Germline lookup yields CDR1 MNHEY and CDR2 SVGAGI.

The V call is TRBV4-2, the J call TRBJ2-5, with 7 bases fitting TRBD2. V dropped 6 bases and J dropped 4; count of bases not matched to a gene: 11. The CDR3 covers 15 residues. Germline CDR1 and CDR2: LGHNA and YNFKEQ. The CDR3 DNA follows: TGTGCCAGCAGTCAGCGAGCGGGGCGGCGAGAGACCCAGTACTTC. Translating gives CASSQRAGRRETQYF.

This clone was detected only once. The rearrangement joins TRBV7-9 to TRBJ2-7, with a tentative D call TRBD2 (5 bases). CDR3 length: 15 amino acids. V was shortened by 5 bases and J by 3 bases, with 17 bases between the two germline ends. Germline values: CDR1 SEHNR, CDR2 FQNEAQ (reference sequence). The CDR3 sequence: CASSRAFIGDYEQYF. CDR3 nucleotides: TGTGCCAGCAGCCGGGCATTTATCGGGGACTACGAGCAGTACTTC.

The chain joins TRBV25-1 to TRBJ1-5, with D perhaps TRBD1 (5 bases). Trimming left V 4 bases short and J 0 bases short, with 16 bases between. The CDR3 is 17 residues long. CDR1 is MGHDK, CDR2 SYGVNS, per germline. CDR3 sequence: CASSANGGEDSNQPQHF. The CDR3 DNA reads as TGTGCCAGCAGTGCGAATGGAGGGGAAGATAGCAATCAGCCCCAGCATTTT. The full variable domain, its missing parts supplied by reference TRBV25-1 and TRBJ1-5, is EADIYQTPRYLVIGTGKKITLECSQTMGHDKMYWYQQDPGMELHLIHYSYGVNSTEKGDLSSESTVSRIRTEHFPLTLESARPSHTSQYLCASSANGGEDSNQPQHFGDGTRLSIL.

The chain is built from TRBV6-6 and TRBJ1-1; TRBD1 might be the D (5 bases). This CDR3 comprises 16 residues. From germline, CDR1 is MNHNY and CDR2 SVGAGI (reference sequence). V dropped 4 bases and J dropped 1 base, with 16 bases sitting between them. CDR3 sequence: CASSFGHRTSNTEAFF. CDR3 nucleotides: TGTGCCAGCAGTTTTGGACACCGTACCTCGAACACTGAAGCTTTCTTT.

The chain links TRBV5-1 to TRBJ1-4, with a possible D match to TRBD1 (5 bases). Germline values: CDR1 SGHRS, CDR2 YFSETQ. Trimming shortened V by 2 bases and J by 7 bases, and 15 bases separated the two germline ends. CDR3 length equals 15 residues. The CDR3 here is CASSFSAGIGEKLFF. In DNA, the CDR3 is TGCGCCAGCAGCTTTTCAGCAGGGATAGGTGAAAAACTGTTTTTT. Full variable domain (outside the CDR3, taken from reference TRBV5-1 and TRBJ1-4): KAGVTQTPRYLIKTRGQQVTLSCSPISGHRSVSWYQQTPGQGLQFLFEYFSETQRNKGNFPGRFSGRQFSNSRSEMNVSTLELGDSALYLCASSFSAGIGEKLFFGSGTQLSVL.

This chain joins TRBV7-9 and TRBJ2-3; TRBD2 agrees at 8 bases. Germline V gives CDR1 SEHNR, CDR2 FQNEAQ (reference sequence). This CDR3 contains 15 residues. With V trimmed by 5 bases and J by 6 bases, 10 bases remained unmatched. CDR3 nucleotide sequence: TGTGCCAGCAGCCGAGGCAGCGGGGGACCGGATACGCAGTATTTT. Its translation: CASSRGSGGPDTQYF.

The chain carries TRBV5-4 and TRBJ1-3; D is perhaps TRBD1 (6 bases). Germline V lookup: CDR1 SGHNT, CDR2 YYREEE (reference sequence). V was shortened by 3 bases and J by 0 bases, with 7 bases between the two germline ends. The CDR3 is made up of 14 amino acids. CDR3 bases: TGTGCCAGCAGCTCGACAGGCTCTGGAAACACCATATATTTT. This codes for CASSSTGSGNTIYF.

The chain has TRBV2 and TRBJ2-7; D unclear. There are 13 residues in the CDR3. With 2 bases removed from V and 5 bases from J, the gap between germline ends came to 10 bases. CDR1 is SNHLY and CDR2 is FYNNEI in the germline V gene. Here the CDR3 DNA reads TGTGCCAGCAGTGAATTTAGCAGACACGAGCAGTACTTC. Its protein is CASSEFSRHEQYF.

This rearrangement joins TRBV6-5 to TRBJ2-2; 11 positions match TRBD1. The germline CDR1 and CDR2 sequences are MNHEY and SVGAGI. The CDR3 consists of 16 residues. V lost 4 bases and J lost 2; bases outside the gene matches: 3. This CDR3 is CASSLGQGGNTGELFF. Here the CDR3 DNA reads TGTGCCAGCAGTTTGGGACAGGGGGGTAACACCGGGGAGCTGTTTTTT.

The CDR3 protein is CASSKGLAAETQYF. CDR3 nucleotides: TGCGCCAGCAGCAAAGGACTAGCTGCAGAGACCCAGTACTTC. The gene calls are TRBV5-1 and TRBJ2-5; the match to TRBD2 covers 8 bases. J gave up 4 bases and V 4 bases, and 6 bases lay outside the gene matches. The V gene's germline CDR1 is SGHRS and CDR2 YFSETQ. The CDR3 is made up of 14 amino acids.